This entry concerns a single T cell receptor (beta chain). Antigen specificity is unknown. The CDR3 sequence is 15 residues long. Germline V gives CDR1 MGHDK, CDR2 SYGVNS. V lost 4 bases to trimming and J lost 4 bases, with 14 bases between them. Lactation, pregnancy, other autoimmune disease or uncontrolled infection led to exclusion of patients. Orbital computed tomography, thyroid ultrasound, serum thyroxine and TRAb, and clinical symptoms together informed the diagnoses. This entry belongs to a study of T cells in Graves' hyperthyroidism and ophthalmopathy. Findings and limits, study-wide: Researchers found most expanded thyroid clonotypes above 0.001 in blood as well. Model-based prediction identified ophthalmopathy a median around 6.5 months prior to its onset.

Using RNA transcripts as the source, TCR beta CDR3 regions were amplified. TCR CDR3 underwent first-round RT-PCR with the HTBI primer set. From the multiplex PCR reads, TCRdb called clonotypes with MiXCR, one entry per CDR3 protein. The data show 480,000 or so distinct CDR3 sequences, approximately 48% seen once. This receptor was taken from an adult woman with Graves' disease, either hyperthyroidism or ophthalmopathy (not recorded which). The chain employs TRBV25-1 and TRBJ2-1, with a possible D match to TRBD2 (5 bases). Source material: peripheral blood or thyroid tissue (not recorded which). The CDR3, as DNA: TGTGCCAGCAGTGGAGGACTGGACCGTTACAATGAGCAGTTCTTC. Translated: CASSGGLDRYNEQFF.